The entry below gives a single TCR beta chain sequence along with its context. The data were obtained in a study of blood T cell repertoires in COVID-19. Study in general: Sources were T cells, B-cell-depleted T cells, or PBMCs; the material itself was cDNA or gDNA.

Here immunoSEQ multiplex PCR was the method, and the copy in TCRdb shows in-frame clones only, minus some. This repertoire shows some 390,000 clones, over 75% found once; its top ten account for 1.1%. The CDR3 consists of 15 residues. V shed 5 bases, J shed 2 bases, and the junction held 6 bases outside the gene matches. The germline V gene encodes CDR1 SGHTS and CDR2 YDEGEE. Cohorts were assigned according to the clinical history that participants reported. The receptor comes from a man aged 25-40 years who had recovered from COVID-19. This chain links TRBV5-8 with TRBJ2-2, with 7 positions matching TRBD1. Specimen: PBMCs or T cells enriched from blood (not recorded which). CDR3 amino acids: CASSRTGHNTGELFF. CDR3 DNA: TGTGCCAGCAGTCGGACAGGCCACAACACCGGGGAGCTGTTTTTT.